These T cell receptor beta chains were read from a single sample in a study of blood T cell repertoires in COVID-19. Profiled with immunoSEQ multiplex PCR; TCRdb holds only in-frame clones, not every one. The repertoire holds tens of thousands of clones, with approximately 90% as singletons. The sequenced sample consisted of peripheral blood. Source of these receptors: a woman aged 60-75 years with COVID-19, enrolled during active disease. Both conserved end residues are part of each CDR3. The order of the fields is D gene, V gene, clone size, J gene, CDR3 protein, CDR3 DNA. D genes are given only for firm matches. Rows may omit the clone size; those that give it use once, few, many or a size class.

>.|TRBV7-8|.|TRBJ2-7
CASSPAYEQYF
TGTGCCAGCAGCCCAGCCTACGAGCAGTACTTC
>.|TRBV7-3|.|TRBJ2-6
CASSPSPGTVTGANVLTF
TGTGCCAGCAGCCCCTCCCCCGGCACAGTGACTGGGGCCAACGTCCTGACTTTC
>.|TRBV6-5|.|TRBJ1-1
CASGSGRAFF
TGTGCCAGCGGATCCGGGAGGGCTTTCTTT
>TRBD1|TRBV30|.|TRBJ1-1
CAWSAGTENTEAFF
TGTGCCTGGAGTGCAGGGACAGAGAACACTGAAGCTTTCTTT
>TRBD2|TRBV18|.|TRBJ2-2
CASSPPGLAGGTGELFF
TGTGCCAGCTCACCACCCGGACTAGCGGGAGGAACCGGGGAGCTGTTTTTT
>.|TRBV9|.|TRBJ1-5
CASSPGNSNQPQHF
TGTGCCAGCAGTCCCGGGAATAGCAATCAGCCCCAGCATTTT
>TRBD2|TRBV7-9|.|TRBJ2-1
CASRKREGRYEQFF
TGTGCCAGCAGAAAGCGGGAGGGTCGCTATGAGCAGTTCTTC
>.|TRBV19|.|TRBJ1-3
CASSMAGQGYGNTIYF
TGTGCCAGTAGTATGGCCGGGCAGGGGTATGGAAACACCATATATTTT
>.|TRBV6-5|.|TRBJ1-5
CASSLGGGSDQPQHF
TGTGCCAGCAGCTTAGGGGGGGGTAGCGATCAGCCCCAGCATTTT
>.|TRBV2|.|TRBJ2-7
CASYRQELSSYEQYF
TGTGCCAGCTACAGACAGGAACTGAGCTCCTACGAGCAGTACTTC
>.|TRBV18|once|TRBJ1-3
CASSPGAGSGNTIYF
TGTGCCAGCTCACCCGGCGCGGGTTCGGGAAACACCATATATTTT
>.|TRBV30|few|TRBJ1-3
CAWSRGGQGRLPGNTIYF
TGTGCCTGGAGTAGGGGAGGGCAGGGAAGACTTCCTGGAAACACCATATATTTT
>TRBD1|TRBV3-1/TRBV3-2|.|TRBJ2-1
CASSKDRSSYNEQFF
TGTGCCAGCAGCAAGGACAGGAGCTCCTACAATGAGCAGTTCTTC
>.|TRBV28|.|TRBJ2-7
CASSSAGPEQYF
TGTGCCAGCAGTTCAGCAGGGCCCGAGCAGTACTTC
>TRBD2|TRBV28|.|TRBJ2-1
CASTLTSGRAWRNEQFF
TGTGCCAGCACTCTGACTAGCGGGAGAGCCTGGAGGAATGAGCAGTTCTTC
>.|TRBV6-1|once|TRBJ2-7
CASSESTGSRVYEQYF
TGTGCCAGCAGTGAATCGACGGGAAGCCGAGTCTACGAGCAGTACTTC
>.|TRBV28|few|TRBJ2-7
CASSFFSSSYEQYF
TGTGCCAGCAGTTTCTTCTCGAGCTCCTACGAGCAGTACTTC
>TRBD2|TRBV7-8|.|TRBJ2-1
CASSRTSGGISYNEQFF
TGTGCCAGCAGCCGGACTAGCGGCGGAATCTCCTACAATGAGCAGTTCTTC
>TRBD2|TRBV10-3|.|TRBJ2-3
CAITTSGRFDTQYF
TGTGCCATCACAACTAGCGGGAGGTTTGATACGCAGTATTTT
>TRBD1|TRBV19|.|TRBJ1-2
CASSIDLTGGAFGYTF
TGTGCCAGTAGTATAGACCTGACAGGGGGCGCGTTCGGCTACACCTTC
>.|TRBV20-1|.|TRBJ1-1
CSASWRAEAFF
TGCAGTGCTAGCTGGCGGGCGGAAGCTTTCTTT
>.|TRBV6-5|.|TRBJ2-5
CASSYGGQGETQYF
TGTGCCAGCAGTTACGGGGGCCAGGGCGAGACCCAGTACTTC
>.|TRBV5-4|.|TRBJ1-2
CASSLTQVGYGYTF
TGTGCCAGCAGCTTGACACAGGTCGGCTATGGCTACACCTTC
>.|TRBV6-1|.|TRBJ1-2
CASSVVRQEPTYGYTF
TGTGCCAGCAGTGTCGTTCGTCAGGAACCGACCTATGGCTACACCTTC
>.|TRBV6-5|.|TRBJ2-4
CAVDEGVNIQYF
TGTGCCGTTGACGAGGGTGTGAACATTCAGTACTTC
>.|TRBV9|.|TRBJ1-3
CASSPSGSGNTIYF
TGTGCCAGCAGCCCGAGTGGCTCTGGAAACACCATATATTTT
>.|TRBV5-6|.|TRBJ2-7
CASSLWERGPYEQYF
TGTGCCAGCAGCTTGTGGGAGCGAGGCCCCTACGAGCAGTACTTC
>.|TRBV5-8|.|TRBJ2-1
CASSFVYHNEQFF
TGTGCCAGCAGCTTCGTCTACCACAATGAGCAGTTCTTC
>.|TRBV5-4|.|TRBJ1-2
CASSRLGTPLGYTF
TGTGCCAGCAGCCGCCTCGGGACACCTTTGGGCTACACCTTC
>TRBD2|TRBV28|.|TRBJ2-1
CASSLRFNSGRRDEQFF
TGTGCCAGCAGTTTACGGTTTAATAGCGGGAGGCGAGATGAGCAGTTCTTC
>TRBD1|TRBV6-1|.|TRBJ1-3
CASSERVLTGGRGNTIYF
TGTGCCAGCAGTGAACGGGTGTTGACAGGGGGCCGAGGAAACACCATATATTTT
>TRBD2|TRBV5-6|.|TRBJ2-5
CASSLLVAGGPGETQYF
TGTGCCAGCAGCTTGTTGGTAGCGGGAGGGCCGGGGGAGACCCAGTACTTC
>TRBD1|TRBV13|.|TRBJ2-1
CASSLYRGQGPNEQFF
TGTGCCAGCAGCTTATACAGGGGACAGGGCCCCAATGAGCAGTTCTTC
>.|TRBV6-1|.|TRBJ2-5
CASSEAFGYGAGKETQYF
TGTGCCAGCAGTGAAGCGTTTGGGTATGGGGCTGGAAAAGAGACCCAGTACTTC
>.|TRBV30|.|TRBJ2-1
CACDSNNEQFF
TGTGCCTGCGACAGTAACAATGAGCAGTTCTTC
>.|TRBV5-8|.|TRBJ1-1
CASRLPSSGIGAEAFF
TGTGCCAGCAGGTTACCGTCATCGGGGATTGGGGCTGAAGCTTTCTTT
>.|TRBV29-1|.|TRBJ1-1
CSVGGGSGTEAFF
TGCAGCGTTGGTGGGGGTAGCGGCACTGAAGCTTTCTTT
>TRBD1|TRBV2|.|TRBJ1-1
CASSRTGTGGTEAFF
TGTGCCAGCAGTAGAACCGGGACAGGGGGCACTGAAGCTTTCTTT
>.|TRBV3-1/TRBV3-2|.|TRBJ2-4
CANSQEVRGSRQYF
TGTGCCAACAGCCAAGAGGTACGCGGCTCAAGGCAGTACTTC
>TRBD2|TRBV6-5|.|TRBJ2-7
CASSYSGTTSSYEQYF
TGTGCCAGCAGTTACTCCGGGACTACCAGCTCCTACGAGCAGTACTTC
>.|TRBV2|.|TRBJ1-6
CASSPEGRSYNSPLHF
TGTGCCAGCAGTCCGGAGGGCAGGTCCTATAATTCACCCCTCCACTTT
>TRBD1|TRBV4-1|.|TRBJ2-7
CASSPRDRSEQYF
TGCGCCAGCAGCCCTAGGGACAGAAGCGAGCAGTACTTC
>TRBD1|TRBV3-1/TRBV3-2|.|TRBJ1-1
CASSQGLGGNTEAFF
TGTGCCAGCAGCCAAGGGCTAGGGGGCAACACTGAAGCTTTCTTT
>.|TRBV14|.|TRBJ1-1
CASSQRARGLNTEAFF
TGTGCCAGCAGCCAAAGGGCTCGGGGATTGAACACTGAAGCTTTCTTT